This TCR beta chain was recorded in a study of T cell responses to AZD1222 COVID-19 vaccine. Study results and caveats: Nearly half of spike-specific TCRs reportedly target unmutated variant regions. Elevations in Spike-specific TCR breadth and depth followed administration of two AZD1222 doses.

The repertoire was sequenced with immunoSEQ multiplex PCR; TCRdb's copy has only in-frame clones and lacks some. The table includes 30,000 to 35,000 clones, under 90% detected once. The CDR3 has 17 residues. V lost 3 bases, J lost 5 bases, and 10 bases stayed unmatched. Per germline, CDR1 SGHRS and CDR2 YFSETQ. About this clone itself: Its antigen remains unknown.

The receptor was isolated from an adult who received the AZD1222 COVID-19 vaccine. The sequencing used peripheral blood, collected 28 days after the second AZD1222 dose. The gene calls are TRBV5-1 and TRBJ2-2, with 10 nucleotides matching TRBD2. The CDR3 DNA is TGCGCCAGCAGCTCCGTACAAGCGGGAGGGGGTACCGGGGAGCTGTTTTTT. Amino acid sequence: CASSSVQAGGGTGELFF.